The sample holds a few counts of the clone carrying this TCR beta chain. The CDR3 has 16 amino acids. V dropped 7 bases and J dropped 5; count of bases not matched to a gene: 14. TCRdb passed the 5' RACE reads through MiXCR, listing each CDR3 protein once. The data show 300,000 or so distinct CDR3 sequences, about 4% seen once. The source of the sample is a study of T cells after yellow fever vaccination. The source was PBMCs, collected 5 days after the yellow fever booster vaccination. The TCR was taken from a man between 18 and 29 years old who received the YFV17D yellow fever vaccine. The chain is built from TRBV12-3 or TRBV12-4 and TRBJ2-1; 7 nucleotides match TRBD2. The CDR3 bases are TGTGCCAGCATCACTCGCAAGGGGCGGGGGAACAATGAGCAGTTCTTC. Protein sequence: CASITRKGRGNNEQFF.